Below, 2 T cell receptor beta chains from the same sample are listed, as sequenced in a study of blood T cell repertoires in COVID-19. TCRdb's copy holds only in-frame clones and misses some; the assay was immunoSEQ multiplex PCR. The profile shows about 72,000 clones, 85% to 90% of them singletons. Material for sequencing was peripheral blood. Source of these receptors: a man between 70 and 80 years old with active or convalescent COVID-19.

The chain recombines TRBV7-8 with TRBJ2-2; 11 bases are a match to TRBD1. Looked up from germline, CDR1 is SGHVS and CDR2 is FQNEAQ. This CDR3 contains 15 residues. The ends lost 4 bases at V and 3 bases at J; junction bases unmatched: 1. In nucleotides, the CDR3 is TGTGCCAGCAGCTCGGGACAGGGGGACACCGGGGAGCTGTTTTTT. The encoded protein is CASSSGQGDTGELFF.

This chain connects TRBV25-1 to TRBJ1-2, with TRBD1 matching 8 bases. There are 12 residues in the CDR3. From germline, CDR1 is MGHDK and CDR2 SYGVNS. The V segment lost 8 bases and the J segment 8 bases; nucleotides outside the gene matches: 7. CDR3 nucleotides: TGTGCCAGCGGCGCAGGGGGCCAGGGCTACACCTTC. Translating it yields CASGAGGQGYTF.